A selection of T cell receptor beta chains follows, all from one sample in a study of T cells in Graves' hyperthyroidism and ophthalmopathy. One entry per CDR3 protein, called by TCRdb with MiXCR from the multiplex PCR reads. The repertoire includes approximately 600,000 distinct CDR3 sequences, over 12% of them detected once, and 4.3% sits in the top ten. The specimen was blood. These receptors came from a woman in her 40s with Graves' ophthalmopathy. Both conserved end residues are part of each CDR3. A D gene is named only where the DNA matches it firmly. Size tells how often a clone was seen (once, few, many) or the class of an expanded clone, and some rows leave it out.

j_call clone_size d_call v_call cdr3_aa cdr3_nt
TRBJ2-7 many NA TRBV28 CASMTGGGTYEQYF TGTGCCAGCATGACAGGTGGCGGAACCTACGAGCAGTACTTC
TRBJ2-2 many NA TRBV12-3/TRBV12-4 CASSFGAGGGDTGELFF TGTGCCAGCAGTTTTGGTGCCGGCGGAGGGGACACCGGGGAGCTGTTTTTT
TRBJ2-3 NA TRBD1 TRBV6-5 CASSYPRGQGTDTQYF TGTGCCAGCAGTTACCCTCGGGGACAGGGCACAGATACGCAGTATTTT
TRBJ2-7 NA TRBD2 TRBV20-1 CSAPTSGNSYEQYF TGCAGTGCGCCGACTAGCGGAAATTCCTACGAGCAGTACTTC
TRBJ1-1 many TRBD1 TRBV5-1 CASSLASPTTGNLNTEAFF TGCGCCAGCAGCTTGGCCTCTCCTACGACAGGGAACCTGAACACTGAAGCTTTCTTT
TRBJ2-7 NA NA TRBV6-1 CATPDEHRSYEQYF TGTGCCACCCCCGACGAGCATAGATCCTACGAGCAGTACTTC
TRBJ2-5 many TRBD2 TRBV7-2 CASSFRASGLETQYF TGTGCCAGCAGTTTTCGGGCTAGCGGGCTTGAGACCCAGTACTTC
TRBJ2-1 many TRBD1 TRBV4-3 CASSPGTAEDEQFF TGCGCCAGCAGCCCCGGGACAGCCGAGGATGAGCAGTTCTTC
TRBJ1-5 many TRBD1 TRBV29-1 CSTQQGEGQPQHF TGCAGCACCCAACAGGGGGAGGGACAGCCCCAGCATTTT
TRBJ2-7 NA TRBD1 TRBV24-1 CATSESGTGSYEQYF TGTGCCACCAGTGAATCCGGGACAGGGAGCTACGAGCAGTACTTC
TRBJ2-7 NA NA TRBV5-1 CASSQRGGDSYEQYF TGCGCCAGCAGCCAGAGGGGCGGGGACTCCTACGAGCAGTACTTC
TRBJ2-7 many TRBD2 TRBV7-2 CASSLGPAGAEYEQYF TGTGCCAGCAGCTTAGGTCCAGCGGGAGCAGAATACGAGCAGTACTTC
TRBJ2-7 many TRBD2 TRBV12-3/TRBV12-4 CASSRESGGSSYEQYF TGTGCCAGCAGTCGTGAATCGGGAGGCAGCTCCTACGAGCAGTACTTC
TRBJ2-5 many TRBD2 TRBV6-1 CASSQNIGGGETQYF TGTGCCAGCAGCCAGAATATTGGGGGAGGGGAGACCCAGTACTTC
TRBJ2-7 NA TRBD1 TRBV27 CASKGQGSTYEQYF TGTGCCAGCAAGGGACAGGGGAGCACCTACGAGCAGTACTTC
TRBJ2-3 many TRBD1 TRBV28 CASSQGQRTDTQYF TGTGCCAGCAGCCAGGGACAGCGCACAGATACGCAGTATTTT
TRBJ2-7 NA TRBD1 TRBV28 CASPTGVGIPIYEQYF TGTGCCAGCCCGACAGGGGTCGGAATCCCTATCTACGAGCAGTACTTC
TRBJ2-5 few TRBD2 TRBV29-1 CSVDLAERFQETQYF TGCAGCGTTGACCTAGCGGAAAGGTTCCAAGAGACCCAGTACTTC
TRBJ2-7 many NA TRBV11-2 CASSFSEKTYEQYF TGTGCCAGCAGCTTCTCGGAGAAGACCTACGAGCAGTACTTC
TRBJ2-2 many TRBD2 TRBV9 CASSAGTTNTGELFF TGTGCCAGCAGCGCCGGGACTACGAACACCGGGGAGCTGTTTTTT
TRBJ1-1 many NA TRBV6-1 CASSEGQGKNTEAFF TGTGCCAGCAGTGAAGGTCAGGGAAAGAACACTGAAGCTTTCTTT
TRBJ2-5 NA NA TRBV2 CASRSRAQETQYF TGTGCCAGCAGGAGCCGGGCCCAAGAGACCCAGTACTTC